This record concerns one TCR beta chain sequence. What it recognizes is unknown. PCR primers comprised 60 Vbeta and 13 Jbeta primers. Clones were sequenced by immunoSEQ multiplex PCR, and TCRdb holds only the in-frame ones, with some missing. The sample includes roughly 150,000 clones, over 70% of them seen just once. The record originates from a study of cytomegalovirus exposure and HLA in healthy donors. Study in general: Samples from HLA-typed donors yielded about 85 million unique TCRs in an early data release.

Germline CDR1 reads MGHDK; CDR2 reads SYGVNS. The CDR3 is 15 residues long. After removal of 4 bases from V and 8 bases from J, the junction contained 5 bases not matched to a gene. Whole-study findings and limits: CMV serostatus was the only recorded immune exposure for donors.

The TCR sequence derives from a woman between 18 and 29 years old in good health and CMV-seronegative. The specimen was PBMCs. This chain joins TRBV25-1 and TRBJ2-1; TRBD2 aligns across 13 bases. The CDR3 sequence: CASSVLAGGGYEQFF. CDR3 DNA sequence: TGTGCCAGCAGTGTACTAGCGGGGGGGGGCTATGAGCAGTTCTTC.